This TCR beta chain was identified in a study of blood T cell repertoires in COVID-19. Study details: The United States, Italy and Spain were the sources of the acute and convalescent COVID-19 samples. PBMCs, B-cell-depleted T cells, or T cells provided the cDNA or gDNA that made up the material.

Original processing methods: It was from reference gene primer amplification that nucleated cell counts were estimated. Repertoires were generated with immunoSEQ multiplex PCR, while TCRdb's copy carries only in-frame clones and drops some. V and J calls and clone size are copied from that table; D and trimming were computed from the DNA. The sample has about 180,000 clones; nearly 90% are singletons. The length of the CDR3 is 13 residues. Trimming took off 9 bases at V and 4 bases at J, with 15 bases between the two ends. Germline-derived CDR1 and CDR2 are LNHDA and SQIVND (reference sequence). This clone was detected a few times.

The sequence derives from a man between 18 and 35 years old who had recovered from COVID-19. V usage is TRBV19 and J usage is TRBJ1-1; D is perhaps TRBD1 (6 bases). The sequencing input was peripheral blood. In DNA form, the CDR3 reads TGTGCCAGCCGACCCACAGGGTTCACTGAAGCTTTCTTT. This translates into CASRPTGFTEAFF.